This T cell receptor beta chain was captured in a study of control samples from healthy donors and cancer patients. This CDR3 spans 12 amino acids. CDR1 is SEHNR, CDR2 FQNEAQ, per germline (reference sequence). V lost 5 bases to trimming and J lost 2 bases, with 3 bases between them. The method was immunoSEQ multiplex PCR; TCRdb's version includes in-frame clones alone and lacks a portion of them. The profile shows around 28,000 clones, approximately 87% of them singletons. This receptor was taken from a woman aged 40 to 50 with lung cancer. The V call is TRBV7-9, the J call TRBJ2-2; no firm D call. Sequenced material: PBMCs. Here the CDR3 DNA reads TGTGCCAGCAGCCTAAACACCGGGGAGCTGTTTTTT. Encoded protein: CASSLNTGELFF. Full variable domain (remainder filled in from reference TRBV7-9 and TRBJ2-2): DTGVSQNPRHKITKRGQNVTFRCDPISEHNRLYWYRQTLGQGPEFLTYFQNEAQLEKSRLLSDRFSAERPKGSFSTLEIQRTEQGDSAMYLCASSLNTGELFFGEGSRLTVL.